This TCR beta chain stems from a study of blood T cell repertoires in COVID-19. Study-level background: The samples span acute and convalescent COVID-19 from the United States, Italy and Spain. The cDNA or gDNA used as material had been derived from T cells, B-cell-depleted T cells, or PBMCs.

Original processing notes: Reference gene primer amplification gave estimated nucleated cell counts. Assay: immunoSEQ multiplex PCR; the TCRdb copy retains only in-frame clones and omits some. The DNA gave D and trimming, while V, J and clone size come from that table. The top ten clones hold about 1.9% of a sample with about 250,000 clones, about 90% of them seen once. The V end lost 3 bases, the J end lost 4 bases, and 16 bases lay between the germline ends. This CDR3 region has 15 residues. CDR1 and CDR2 from the germline V gene are SGHKS and YYEKEE (reference sequence). Two negative PCRs, clearance, or symptom resolution were required of recovered Cohort 3 donors.

J is TRBJ1-1 and V is TRBV5-5, with a tentative D call TRBD1 (5 bases). The sequenced sample was PBMCs or T cells enriched from blood (not recorded which). This TCR derives from a woman between 18 and 29 years old who had recovered from COVID-19. CDR3 in amino acids: CASSSEGRAATEAFF. In DNA, the CDR3 is TGTGCCAGCAGCTCCGAAGGCAGGGCCGCCACTGAAGCTTTCTTT. The full variable domain, its missing parts supplied by reference TRBV5-5 and TRBJ1-1, is DAGVTQSPTHLIKTRGQQVTLRCSPISGHKSVSWYQQVLGQGPQFIFQYYEKEERGRGNFPDRFSARQFPNYSSELNVNALLLGDSALYLCASSSEGRAATEAFFGQGTRLTVV.